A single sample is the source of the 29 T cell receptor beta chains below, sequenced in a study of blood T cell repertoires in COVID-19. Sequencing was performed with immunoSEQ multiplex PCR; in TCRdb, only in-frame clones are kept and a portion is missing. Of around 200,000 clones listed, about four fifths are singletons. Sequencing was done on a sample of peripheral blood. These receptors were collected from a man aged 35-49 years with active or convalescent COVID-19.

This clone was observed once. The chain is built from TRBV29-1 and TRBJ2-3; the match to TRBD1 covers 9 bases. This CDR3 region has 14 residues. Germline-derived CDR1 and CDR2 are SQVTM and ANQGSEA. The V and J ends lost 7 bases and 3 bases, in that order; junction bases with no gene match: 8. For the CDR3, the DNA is TGCAGCGGAATGGACAGGGGACTAACAGATACGCAGTATTTT. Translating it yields CSGMDRGLTDTQYF.

CDR3 sequence reads: CASSLVEGDRAYEQYF. CDR3 DNA: TGTGCCAGCAGCTTAGTAGAGGGGGACAGGGCCTACGAGCAGTACTTC. The V gene is TRBV7-9, the J gene TRBJ2-7, with 9 bases fitting TRBD1. V was pared by 1 base and J by 2 bases, with 6 bases of the junction left unmatched. The length of the CDR3 is 16 residues. Germline CDR1 SEHNR, CDR2 FQNEAQ (reference sequence).

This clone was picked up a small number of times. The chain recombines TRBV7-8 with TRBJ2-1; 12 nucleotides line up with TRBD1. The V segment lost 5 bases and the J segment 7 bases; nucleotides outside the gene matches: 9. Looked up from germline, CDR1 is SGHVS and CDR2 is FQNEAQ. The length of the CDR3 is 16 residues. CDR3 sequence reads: CASSPFRDRGRNEQFF. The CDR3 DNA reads TGTGCCAGCAGCCCGTTCCGGGACAGGGGGCGGAATGAGCAGTTCTTC. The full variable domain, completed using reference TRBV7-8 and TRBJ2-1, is GAGVSQSPRYKVAKRGQDVALRCDPISGHVSLFWYQQALGQGPEFLTYFQNEAQLDKSGLPSDRFFAERPEGSVSTLKIQRTQQEDSAVYLCASSPFRDRGRNEQFFGPGTRLTVL.

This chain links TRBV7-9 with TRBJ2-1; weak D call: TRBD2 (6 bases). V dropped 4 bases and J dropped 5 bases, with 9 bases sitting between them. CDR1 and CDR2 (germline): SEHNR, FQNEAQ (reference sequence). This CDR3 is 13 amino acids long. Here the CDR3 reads CASSSGANNEQFF. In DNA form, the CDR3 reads TGTGCCAGCAGCTCGGGAGCGAACAATGAGCAGTTCTTC. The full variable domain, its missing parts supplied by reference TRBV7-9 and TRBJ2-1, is DTGVSQNPRHKITKRGQNVTFRCDPISEHNRLYWYRQTLGQGPEFLTYFQNEAQLEKSRLLSDRFSAERPKGSFSTLEIQRTEQGDSAMYLCASSSGANNEQFFGPGTRLTVL.

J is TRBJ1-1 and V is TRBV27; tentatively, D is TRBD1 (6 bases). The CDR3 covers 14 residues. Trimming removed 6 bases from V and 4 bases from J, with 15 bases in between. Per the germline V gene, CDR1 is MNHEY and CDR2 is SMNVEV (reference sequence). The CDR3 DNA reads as TGTGCCAGCAGGGGCTTACAGGGCTTCACTGAAGCTTTCTTT. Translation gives CASRGLQGFTEAFF.

The CDR3 is CASSEGLADPSTDTQYF. The CDR3 DNA reads TGTGCCAGCAGCGAGGGACTAGCGGACCCCAGCACAGATACGCAGTATTTT. The chain carries TRBV9 and TRBJ2-3; 11 nucleotides agree with TRBD2. J was trimmed by 0 bases and V by 3 bases; bases with no gene match: 6. The CDR3 contains 17 residues. In germline, CDR1 is SGDLS, CDR2 YYNGEE.

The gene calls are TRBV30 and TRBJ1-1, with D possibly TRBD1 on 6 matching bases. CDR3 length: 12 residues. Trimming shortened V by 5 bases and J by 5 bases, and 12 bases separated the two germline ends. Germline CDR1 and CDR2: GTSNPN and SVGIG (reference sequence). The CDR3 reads CAWDRSGTEAFF. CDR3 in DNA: TGTGCCTGGGACAGGTCCGGAACTGAAGCTTTCTTT.

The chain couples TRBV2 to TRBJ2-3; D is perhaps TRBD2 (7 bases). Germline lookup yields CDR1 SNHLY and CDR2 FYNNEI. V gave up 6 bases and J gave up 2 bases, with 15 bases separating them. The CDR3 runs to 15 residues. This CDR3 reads CASSVRGANTDTQYF. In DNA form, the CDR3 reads TGTGCCAGCAGCGTACGGGGGGCAAACACAGATACGCAGTATTTT.

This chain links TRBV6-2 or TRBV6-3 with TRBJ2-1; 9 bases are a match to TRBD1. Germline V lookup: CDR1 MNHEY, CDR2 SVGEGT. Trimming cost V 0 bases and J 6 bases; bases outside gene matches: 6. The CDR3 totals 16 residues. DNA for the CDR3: TGTGCCAGCAGTTACTCGAAACAGGGGGCCGGCAATGAGCAGTTCTTC. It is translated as CASSYSKQGAGNEQFF.

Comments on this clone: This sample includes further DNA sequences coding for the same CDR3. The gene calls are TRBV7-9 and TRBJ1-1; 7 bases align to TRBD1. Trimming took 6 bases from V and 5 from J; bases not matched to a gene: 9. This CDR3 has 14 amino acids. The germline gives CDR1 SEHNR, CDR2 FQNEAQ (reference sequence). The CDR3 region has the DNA TGTGCCAGCAGTCCCCGACAGGGTCGGACTGAAGCTTTCTTT. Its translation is CASSPRQGRTEAFF.

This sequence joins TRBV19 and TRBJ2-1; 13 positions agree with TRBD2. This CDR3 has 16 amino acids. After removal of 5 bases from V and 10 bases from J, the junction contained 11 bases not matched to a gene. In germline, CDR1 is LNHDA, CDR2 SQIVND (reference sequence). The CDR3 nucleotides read TGTGCCAGTAGTCCCTTCCGACTAGCGGGAGGCGGGGAGCAGTTCTTC. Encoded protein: CASSPFRLAGGGEQFF.

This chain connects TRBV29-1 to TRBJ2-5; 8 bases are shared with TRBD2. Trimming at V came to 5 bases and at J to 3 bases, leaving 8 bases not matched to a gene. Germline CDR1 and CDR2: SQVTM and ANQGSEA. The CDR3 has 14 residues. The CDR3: CSVSGTSIKETQYF. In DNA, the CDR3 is TGCAGCGTTTCCGGGACTAGTATTAAAGAGACCCAGTACTTC.

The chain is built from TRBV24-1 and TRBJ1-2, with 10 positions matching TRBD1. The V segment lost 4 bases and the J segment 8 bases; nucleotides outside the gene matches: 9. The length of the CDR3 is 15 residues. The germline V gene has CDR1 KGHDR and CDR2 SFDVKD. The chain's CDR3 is CATSDSRDRGMGYTF. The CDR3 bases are TGTGCCACCAGTGACTCCCGGGACAGGGGTATGGGCTACACCTTC.

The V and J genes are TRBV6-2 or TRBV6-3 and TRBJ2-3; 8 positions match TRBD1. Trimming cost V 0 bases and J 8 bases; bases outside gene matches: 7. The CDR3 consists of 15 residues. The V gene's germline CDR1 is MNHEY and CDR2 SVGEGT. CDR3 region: CASSYSGTGLGTQYF. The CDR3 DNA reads TGTGCCAGCAGTTACTCAGGGACAGGATTAGGTACGCAGTATTTT.

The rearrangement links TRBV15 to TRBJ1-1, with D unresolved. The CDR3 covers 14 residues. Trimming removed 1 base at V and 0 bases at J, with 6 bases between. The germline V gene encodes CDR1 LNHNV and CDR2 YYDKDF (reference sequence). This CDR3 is CATSRGGVNTEAFF. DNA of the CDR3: TGTGCCACCAGCAGAGGTGGAGTGAACACTGAAGCTTTCTTT.

The CDR3, as DNA: TGCGCCAGCAGCCAAGATCTGCCAAGGGGCGCTGGAAACACCATATATTTT. Amino acids: CASSQDLPRGAGNTIYF. The chain carries TRBV4-1 and TRBJ1-3; weak D call: TRBD1 (5 bases). V lost 0 bases, J lost 2 bases, and 14 bases lay in between. This CDR3 comprises 17 residues. Germline V gives CDR1 MGHRA, CDR2 YSYEKL.

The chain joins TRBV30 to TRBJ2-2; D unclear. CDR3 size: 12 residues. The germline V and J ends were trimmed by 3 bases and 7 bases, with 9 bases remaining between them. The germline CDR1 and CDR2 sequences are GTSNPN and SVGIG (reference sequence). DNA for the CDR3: TGTGCCTGGAGACCCTTAGTCGGGGAGCTGTTTTTT. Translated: CAWRPLVGELFF.

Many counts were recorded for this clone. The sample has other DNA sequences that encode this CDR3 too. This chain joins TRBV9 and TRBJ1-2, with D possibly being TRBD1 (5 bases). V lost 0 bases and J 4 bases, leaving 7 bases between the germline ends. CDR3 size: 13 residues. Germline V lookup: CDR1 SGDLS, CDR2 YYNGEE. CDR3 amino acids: CASSVGGSYGYTF. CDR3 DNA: TGTGCCAGCAGCGTAGGGGGCAGCTATGGCTACACCTTC.

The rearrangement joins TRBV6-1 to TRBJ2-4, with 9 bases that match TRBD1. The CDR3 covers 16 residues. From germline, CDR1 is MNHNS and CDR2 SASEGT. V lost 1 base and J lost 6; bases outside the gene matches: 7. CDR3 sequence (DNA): TGTGCCAGCAGTGAAGGGACAGGGGCCTTCGGAAACATTCAGTACTTC. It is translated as CASSEGTGAFGNIQYF.

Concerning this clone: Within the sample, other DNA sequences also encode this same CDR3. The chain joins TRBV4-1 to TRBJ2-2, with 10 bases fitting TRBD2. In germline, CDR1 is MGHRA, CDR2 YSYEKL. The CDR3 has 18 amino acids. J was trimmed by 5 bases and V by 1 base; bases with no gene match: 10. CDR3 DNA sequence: TGCGCCAGCAGCCAAGGGGGGCTAGCGGGAGTGGGAACCGGGGAGCTGTTTTTT. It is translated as CASSQGGLAGVGTGELFF.

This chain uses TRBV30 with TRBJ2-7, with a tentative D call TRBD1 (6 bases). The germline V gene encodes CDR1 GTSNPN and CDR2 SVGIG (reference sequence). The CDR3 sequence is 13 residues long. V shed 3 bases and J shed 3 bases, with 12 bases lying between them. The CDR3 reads CAWRGRGVYEQYF. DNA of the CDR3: TGTGCCTGGAGGGGCAGGGGCGTCTACGAGCAGTACTTC.

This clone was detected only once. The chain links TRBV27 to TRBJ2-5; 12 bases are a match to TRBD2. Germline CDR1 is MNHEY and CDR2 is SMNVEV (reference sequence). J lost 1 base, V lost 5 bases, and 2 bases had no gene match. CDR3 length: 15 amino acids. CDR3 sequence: CASSLAGGPQETQYF. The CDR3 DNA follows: TGTGCCAGCAGTCTAGCGGGAGGGCCCCAAGAGACCCAGTACTTC.

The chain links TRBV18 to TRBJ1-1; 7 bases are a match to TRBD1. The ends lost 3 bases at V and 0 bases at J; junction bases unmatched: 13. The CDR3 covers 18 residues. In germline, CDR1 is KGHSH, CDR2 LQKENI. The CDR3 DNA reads TGTGCCAGCTCACCTTCCGGGACAGTGGGGTCAATGAACACTGAAGCTTTCTTT. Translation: CASSPSGTVGSMNTEAFF.

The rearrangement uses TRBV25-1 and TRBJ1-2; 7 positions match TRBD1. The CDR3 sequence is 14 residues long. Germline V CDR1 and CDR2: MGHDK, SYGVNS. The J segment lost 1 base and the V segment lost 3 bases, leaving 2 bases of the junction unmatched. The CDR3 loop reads CASSDHRGNYGYTF. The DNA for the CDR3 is TGTGCCAGCAGTGACCACAGGGGTAACTATGGCTACACCTTC.

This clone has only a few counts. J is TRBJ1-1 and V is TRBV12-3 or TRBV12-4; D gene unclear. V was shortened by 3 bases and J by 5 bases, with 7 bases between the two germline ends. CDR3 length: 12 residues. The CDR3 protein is CASSLAGTEAFF. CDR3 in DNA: TGTGCCAGCAGTTTGGCGGGGACTGAAGCTTTCTTT.

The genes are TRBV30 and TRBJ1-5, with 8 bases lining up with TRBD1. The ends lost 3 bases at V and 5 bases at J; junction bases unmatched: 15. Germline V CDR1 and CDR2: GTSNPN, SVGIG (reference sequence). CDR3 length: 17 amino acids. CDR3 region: CAWRKGGGQVPHQPQHF. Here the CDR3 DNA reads TGTGCCTGGAGGAAAGGGGGGGGACAGGTGCCCCATCAGCCCCAGCATTTT.

The CDR3, as DNA: TGTGCCAGCAGCCCCCTTCGCGGGAGTCTCAATGAGCAGTTCTTC. Protein product: CASSPLRGSLNEQFF. The chain uses TRBV11-3 and TRBJ2-1; 7 bases are a match to TRBD2. The germline gives CDR1 SGHNT, CDR2 YENEEA. With V trimmed by 5 bases and J by 6 bases, 10 bases remained unmatched. The CDR3 loop spans 15 amino acids.

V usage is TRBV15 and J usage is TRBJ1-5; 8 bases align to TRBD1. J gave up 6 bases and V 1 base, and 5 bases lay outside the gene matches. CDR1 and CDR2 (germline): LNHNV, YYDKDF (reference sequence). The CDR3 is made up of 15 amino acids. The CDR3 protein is CATSRGTGHLQPQHF. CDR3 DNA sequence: TGTGCCACCAGCAGAGGGACAGGGCATCTTCAGCCCCAGCATTTT.

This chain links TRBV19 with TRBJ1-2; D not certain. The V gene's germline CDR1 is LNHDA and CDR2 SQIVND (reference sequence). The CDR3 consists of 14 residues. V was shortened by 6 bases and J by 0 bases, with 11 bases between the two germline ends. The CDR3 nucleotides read TGTGCCAGTAGCTGGCCGGGAGCTAACTATGGCTACACCTTC. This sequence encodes CASSWPGANYGYTF.